This paragraph covers one T cell receptor (beta chain) sequence. What it binds is unknown. The CDR3 is made up of 17 amino acids. V shed 0 bases and J 7 bases; nucleotides not matched to a gene: 6. Germline V gene lookup returns CDR1 SGHNT and CDR2 YENEEA. The assay was immunoSEQ multiplex PCR, and TCRdb's table has in-frame clones only and misses some. The sample has about 35,000 clones, about 89% seen once. The data are from a study of PD-1 blockade in classical Hodgkin lymphoma. Findings and limits, study-wide: Newly diagnosed patients were reported to exhibit reduced baseline TCR diversity relative to healthy donors.

Time point denoted: newly diagnosed, previously untreated cHL patient sample. With magnetic negative selection, CD4+ T cells were purified from PBMCs that had been thawed. The comparison group had newly diagnosed, previously untreated classical Hodgkin lymphoma. The chain links TRBV11-3 to TRBJ2-1; 13 nucleotides agree with TRBD2. This clonotype was obtained from a human donor with classical Hodgkin lymphoma. Sequenced material: CD4+ T cells from blood. Written as DNA, the CDR3 is TGTGCCAGCAGCTTAGACTCACTAGCGGGAGGGAAGAATGAGCAGTTCTTC. Residues: CASSLDSLAGGKNEQFF. Full variable domain (rest looked up from reference TRBV11-3 and TRBJ2-1): EAGVVQSPRYKIIEKKQPVAFWCNPISGHNTLYWYLQNLGQGPELLIRYENEEAVDDSQLPKDRFSAERLKGVDSTLKIQPAELGDSAVYLCASSLDSLAGGKNEQFFGPGTRLTVL.